The 11 T cell receptor beta chains listed next were all sequenced from one sample in a study of blood T cell repertoires in COVID-19. Produced via immunoSEQ multiplex PCR; TCRdb's table is partial and in-frame only. Counted here are some 350,000 clones, approximately 90% occurring once; the ten biggest clones make up 2.5% to 4%. The sequencing sample was made of peripheral blood. The receptors originated from a woman between 18 and 29 years old who had recovered from COVID-19.

The chain combines TRBV5-8 with TRBJ2-1; perhaps TRBD2 as D (5 bases). V lost 1 base and J lost 8, with 16 bases in between. The CDR3 is made up of 15 amino acids. Per germline, CDR1 SGHTS and CDR2 YDEGEE. DNA for the CDR3: TGTGCCAGCAGCTTGTCCGTAGCGATAGTCCATGAGCAGTTCTTC. Translated, it gives CASSLSVAIVHEQFF.

The gene calls are TRBV5-1 and TRBJ2-3; the match to TRBD2 covers 7 bases. V gave up 3 bases and J gave up 4 bases; unmatched junction bases: 8. Germline loops: CDR1 SGHRS, CDR2 YFSETQ. The CDR3 loop spans 15 amino acids. The CDR3 DNA follows: TGCGCCAGCAGCTCTAGCGGAGCCCCCCCAGATACGCAGTATTTT. Protein: CASSSSGAPPDTQYF.

The gene calls are TRBV29-1 and TRBJ1-5; weak D call: TRBD1 (6 bases). Per the germline V gene, CDR1 is SQVTM and CDR2 is ANQGSEA. This CDR3 region has 18 residues. The V and J ends lost 6 bases and 1 base respectively, with 25 bases between them. CDR3 bases: TGCAGCGTGACATTGACCGGGACATCAGAGAGGAGCAATCAGCCCCAGCATTTT. Translated, it gives CSVTLTGTSERSNQPQHF.

The count of this clone is one. The chain joins TRBV7-2 to TRBJ2-2; 8 bases are shared with TRBD2. Germline trimming cut 5 bases from V and 6 bases from J; bases unmatched to any gene: 11. CDR3 length: 16 amino acids. Looked up from germline, CDR1 is SGHTA and CDR2 is FQGNSA. The CDR3 reads CASSPQTSVYAGELFF. CDR3 DNA: TGTGCCAGCAGCCCCCAGACTAGCGTCTACGCCGGGGAGCTGTTTTTT.

The chain carries TRBV19 and TRBJ1-5, with 7 bases identical to TRBD1. Germline loops: CDR1 LNHDA, CDR2 SQIVND (reference sequence). The ends lost 11 bases at V and 2 bases at J; junction bases unmatched: 3. This CDR3 contains 12 residues. CDR3 in amino acids: CAGGGGNQPQHF. In DNA form, the CDR3 reads TGTGCCGGAGGGGGCGGCAATCAGCCCCAGCATTTT.

V and J are TRBV7-9 and TRBJ2-4, with 8 bases matching TRBD2. V was clipped by 1 base and J by 3 bases; unmatched bases: 5. Germline values: CDR1 SEHNR, CDR2 FQNEAQ (reference sequence). There are 16 residues in the CDR3. The CDR3 DNA reads TGTGCCAGCAGCTTAGATAGCGGGATCGTCAAAAACATTCAGTACTTC. Its protein product is CASSLDSGIVKNIQYF.

The chain couples TRBV18 to TRBJ2-5; 10 positions match TRBD2. CDR1 is KGHSH and CDR2 is LQKENI in the germline V gene. Trimming cost V 2 bases and J 0 bases; bases outside gene matches: 3. This CDR3 spans 16 amino acids. The CDR3, as DNA: TGTGCCAGCTCACCATGGACTAGCGGAGACCAAGAGACCCAGTACTTC. Protein: CASSPWTSGDQETQYF.

This chain links TRBV28 with TRBJ2-2; D may be TRBD2 (6 bases). This CDR3 region has 15 residues. V gave up 8 bases and J gave up 4 bases, with 17 bases separating them. Germline values: CDR1 MDHEN, CDR2 SYDVKM. The CDR3 reads CASGGPGVITGELFF. CDR3 nucleotide sequence: TGTGCCAGCGGTGGCCCGGGAGTAATCACCGGGGAGCTGTTTTTT.

A single count supports this clone. DNA of the CDR3: TGCGCCAGCAGCCGGGGACAGGGCTCAGGTCAGCCCCAGCATTTT. As protein: CASSRGQGSGQPQHF. V and J are TRBV4-3 and TRBJ1-5; 9 nucleotides line up with TRBD1. The CDR3 has 15 amino acids. Germline CDR1 reads LGHNA; CDR2 reads YSLEER. V lost 4 bases to trimming and J lost 6 bases; unmatched junction nucleotides: 7.

This chain uses TRBV19 with TRBJ2-1; a possible D gene is TRBD1 (5 bases). V was clipped by 0 bases and J by 9 bases, with 12 bases between them. The CDR3 has 14 amino acids. Germline V gene sequence: CDR1 LNHDA, CDR2 SQIVND (reference sequence). The CDR3, as DNA: TGTGCCAGTAGTATAGACAGGGTGAAAAGTGAGCAGTTCTTC. It specifies CASSIDRVKSEQFF. The full variable domain, its missing parts supplied by reference TRBV19 and TRBJ2-1, is DGGITQSPKYLFRKEGQNVTLSCEQNLNHDAMYWYRQDPGQGLRLIYYSQIVNDFQKGDIAEGYSVSREKKESFPLTVTSAQKNPTAFYLCASSIDRVKSEQFFGPGTRLTVL.

The CDR3 loop is CASSQNEAYGYTF. The CDR3 DNA reads as TGTGCCAGCAGCCAGAACGAAGCCTATGGCTACACCTTC. V is TRBV14 and J is TRBJ1-2; no clear D gene. The V gene's germline CDR1 is SGHDN and CDR2 FVKESK. The CDR3 is 13 amino acids. Deletions cut 3 bases from V and 4 bases from J, with 9 bases between.